This T cell receptor (beta chain) was identified in a study of blood T cell repertoires in COVID-19. The protocol was immunoSEQ multiplex PCR, while the TCRdb copy is restricted to in-frame clones and leaves out a portion. The sample shows some 180,000 clones, roughly three quarters of them seen only once. V gave up 4 bases and J gave up 9 bases, with 13 bases separating them. Germline V gene data show CDR1 as MGHDK and CDR2 as SYGVNS. The CDR3 sequence is 13 residues long. Participants came from around 25 US areas, aged roughly 18 to 95 years. Exposed participants encountered a COVID-19 case during the 2 weeks preceding study entry.

The TCR comes from a man aged 55 to 70 who had been exposed to COVID-19. Material for sequencing was PBMCs or T cells enriched from blood (not recorded which). This sequence joins TRBV25-1 and TRBJ1-5; maybe TRBD1 (6 bases). DNA of the CDR3: TGTGCCAGCAGTGGATCAGGGGAGCGGCCCCAGCATTTT. It codes for CASSGSGERPQHF.